One sample yielded the 20 T cell receptor beta chains listed below, sequenced in a study of T cells in Graves' hyperthyroidism and ophthalmopathy. The CDR3 regions of TCR beta were amplified from RNA transcripts. A set of HTBI primers served as the primers for a first-round RT-PCR of the TCR CDR3. Using its own MiXCR run on the multiplex PCR reads, TCRdb lists one record per CDR3 protein. The sample consists of a few hundred thousand distinct CDR3 sequences, about 14% of them appearing once. The sample comprised blood. The receptors stem from a man aged 25 to 40 with Graves' hyperthyroidism that later progressed to Graves' ophthalmopathy.

In its sample, this clonotype was seen many times. The chain combines TRBV28 with TRBJ1-4; 7 nucleotides line up with TRBD1. This CDR3 spans 16 amino acids. The V gene's germline CDR1 is MDHEN and CDR2 SYDVKM. V lost 5 bases, J lost 8 bases, and 14 bases stayed unmatched. The CDR3 here is CASSATGRGLGEKLFF. The CDR3 bases are TGTGCCAGCAGTGCCACCGGGAGGGGGCTTGGAGAAAAACTGTTTTTT.

V is TRBV30 and J is TRBJ1-5; D possibly corresponds to TRBD1 (5 bases). CDR1 is GTSNPN and CDR2 is SVGIG in the germline V gene (reference sequence). The V end was cut by 0 bases, the J end by 6 bases, with 15 bases between. This CDR3 has 15 amino acids. The CDR3 sequence is CAWSVRTGGTQPQHF. For the CDR3, the DNA is TGTGCCTGGAGTGTTCGGACGGGGGGTACTCAGCCCCAGCATTTT.

The chain is built from TRBV3-1 and TRBJ2-2; 8 bases fit TRBD1. Unmatched junction bases numbered 1, after V lost 1 base and J lost 6 bases. The CDR3 is made up of 14 amino acids. Germline CDR1 is LGHDT and CDR2 is YNNKEL (reference sequence). The DNA of the CDR3 is TGTGCCAGCAGCCAAGGACAGGGGTCCGGGGAGCTGTTTTTT. This codes for CASSQGQGSGELFF.

Worth noting for this clonotype: A read error may explain this, as a much larger clone is one base away. The V gene is TRBV2, the J gene TRBJ2-3, with 10 bases that match TRBD2. Germline V gives CDR1 SNHLY, CDR2 FYNNEI. The V gene end was trimmed by 3 bases and the J gene end by 6 bases; junction bases not matched to a gene: 9. CDR3 length equals 16 residues. The CDR3 bases are TGTGCCAGCAGTGACTCCCGGACTAGCGGAGGGGATACGCAGTATTTT. Translating it yields CASSDSRTSGGDTQYF.

This clonotype was recorded a few times. The rearrangement links TRBV18 to TRBJ2-7; TRBD1 agrees at 9 bases. Germline V gene lookup returns CDR1 KGHSH and CDR2 LQKENI. This CDR3 has 14 residues. Trimming cost V 10 bases and J 2 bases; bases outside gene matches: 9. The CDR3 coding sequence is TGTGCCACCTCTAAACAGGGGGCAACCTACGAGCAGTACTTC. Translating it yields CATSKQGATYEQYF.

This clonotype was observed many times. The rearrangement joins TRBV3-1 to TRBJ1-2, with D unresolved. Germline lookup yields CDR1 LGHDT and CDR2 YNNKEL (reference sequence). V lost 4 bases and J lost 2, with 23 bases in between. This CDR3 has 18 residues. The CDR3 spells CASSPTSQPAGGNYGYTF. The CDR3 region has the DNA TGTGCCAGCAGCCCGACGTCCCAGCCGGCGGGAGGGAACTATGGCTACACCTTC.

V usage is TRBV19 and J usage is TRBJ1-1, with D uncertain. The CDR3 is 14 residues long. V was shortened by 6 bases and J by 0 bases, with 11 bases between the two germline ends. CDR1 is LNHDA and CDR2 is SQIVND in the germline V gene (reference sequence). The CDR3 sequence is CASSFVGMNTEAFF. The CDR3 coding sequence is TGTGCCAGTAGCTTTGTGGGGATGAACACTGAAGCTTTCTTT.

This clonotype has more than one count but fewer than ten. This CDR3 is CASSLAASVETQYF. CDR3 coding DNA: TGCGCCAGCAGCTTGGCCGCTAGCGTAGAGACCCAGTACTTC. V and J are TRBV5-1 and TRBJ2-5, with D maybe TRBD2 (6 bases). With 0 bases removed from V and 4 bases from J, the gap between germline ends came to 10 bases. Germline assignment: CDR1 SGHRS and CDR2 YFSETQ. The CDR3 is 14 amino acids.

This clonotype was observed many times. V gene TRBV3-1 combines with J gene TRBJ2-3, with 10 bases lining up with TRBD2. Germline V lookup: CDR1 LGHDT, CDR2 YNNKEL (reference sequence). CDR3 length equals 12 residues. V shed 2 bases and J 11 bases; nucleotides not matched to a gene: 1. The CDR3 nucleotides read TGTGCCAGCAGCCAACTAGCGGGGGAGCAGTATTTT. This translates into CASSQLAGEQYF.

This chain links TRBV7-6 with TRBJ2-2; TRBD2 might be the D (6 bases). Germline V lookup: CDR1 SGHVS, CDR2 FNYEAQ. V lost 9 bases, J lost 7 bases, and 15 bases lay in between. The CDR3 is made up of 13 amino acids. The CDR3 is CASKEGPFGELFF. In DNA, the CDR3 is TGTGCCAGTAAGGAGGGGCCGTTCGGGGAGCTGTTTTTT.

In this sample, this clonotype turned up a few times. The chain carries TRBV6-5 and TRBJ1-3; D is unresolved. This CDR3 comprises 15 residues. CDR1 is MNHEY and CDR2 is SVGAGI in the germline V gene. V shed 2 bases and J shed 0 bases, with 8 bases lying between them. The CDR3 coding sequence is TGTGCCAGCAGTTACAGCATCTACTCTGGAAACACCATATATTTT. Amino acid sequence: CASSYSIYSGNTIYF.

V and J are TRBV7-6 and TRBJ2-1; the D is unclear. Per germline, CDR1 SGHVS and CDR2 FNYEAQ. V was pared by 5 bases and J by 0 bases, with 11 bases between. The CDR3 loop spans 15 amino acids. The CDR3 spells CASSKRTDSYNEQFF. The DNA for the CDR3 is TGTGCCAGCAGCAAACGGACCGACTCCTACAATGAGCAGTTCTTC.

A word on this clonotype: This could be a read error, since a much larger clone is one nucleotide away. The chain has TRBV28 and TRBJ1-5; the D gene is possibly TRBD1 (5 bases). Germline loops: CDR1 MDHEN, CDR2 SYDVKM. Deletions cut 4 bases from V and 0 bases from J, with 10 bases between. CDR3 length: 15 amino acids. The CDR3 bases are TGTGCCAGCAGTTCACCGGACACTAGCAATCAGCCCCAGCATTTT. Translating gives CASSSPDTSNQPQHF.

This clonotype turned up a few times. V and J are TRBV7-2 and TRBJ2-7; 10 bases map to TRBD1. Germline CDR1 and CDR2: SGHTA and FQGNSA. The CDR3 covers 14 residues. Trimming cost V 5 bases and J 3 bases; bases outside gene matches: 4. The DNA of the CDR3 is TGTGCCAGCAGCCACGACAGGGGGCTCTACGAGCAGTACTTC. Translating gives CASSHDRGLYEQYF.

This clonotype has at least ten counts. The V gene is TRBV27, the J gene TRBJ1-2; D may be TRBD1 (6 bases). The germline V and J ends were trimmed by 0 bases and 4 bases, with 12 bases remaining between them. This CDR3 comprises 15 residues. Germline V gene lookup returns CDR1 MNHEY and CDR2 SMNVEV (reference sequence). The CDR3 bases are TGTGCCAGCAGTTTATCGCCGGGGGCAGGCTATGGCTACACCTTC. This translates into CASSLSPGAGYGYTF.

This clonotype was seen a handful of times. The chain carries TRBV29-1 and TRBJ2-2; TRBD1 matches at 8 bases. Per germline, CDR1 SQVTM and CDR2 ANQGSEA. After removal of 2 bases from V and 3 bases from J, the junction contained 8 bases not matched to a gene. This CDR3 has 16 amino acids. In nucleotides, the CDR3 is TGCAGCGTTGAATGGACAGGGCGCCTACACACCGGGGAGCTGTTTTTT. It specifies CSVEWTGRLHTGELFF.

A few counts support this clonotype. The chain joins TRBV5-6 to TRBJ2-3; D gene uncertain. Germline CDR1 reads SGHDT; CDR2 reads YYEEEE. The CDR3 has 16 amino acids. Trimming took 0 bases from V and 1 from J, leaving 12 bases between them. The CDR3 here is CASSLEAKWGTDTQYF. The CDR3 DNA reads TGTGCCAGCAGCTTGGAGGCAAAGTGGGGCACAGATACGCAGTATTTT.

This clonotype appeared many times. This chain links TRBV6-1 with TRBJ2-7, with D tentatively TRBD2 (7 bases). This CDR3 contains 15 residues. Trimming took 7 bases from V and 2 from J, leaving 18 bases between them. Germline V gene lookup returns CDR1 MNHNS and CDR2 SASEGT. The CDR3 protein is CASNSWGGFTYEQYF. For the CDR3, the DNA is TGTGCCAGCAATTCCTGGGGGGGCTTCACCTACGAGCAGTACTTC.

This clonotype came up a few times. A much larger clone lies one base from this, so it may be a read error. V and J are TRBV11-3 and TRBJ2-7; unclear D gene. CDR3 length: 13 residues. V shed 1 base and J shed 2 bases, with 6 bases lying between them. The germline V gene encodes CDR1 SGHNT and CDR2 YENEEA. The CDR3 loop is CASSLVQTYEQYF. In nucleotides, the CDR3 is TGTGCCAGCAGCTTAGTACAGACCTACGAGCAGTACTTC. Full variable domain (rest looked up from reference TRBV11-3 and TRBJ2-7): EAGVVQSPRYKIIEKKQPVAFWCNPISGHNTLYWYLQNLGQGPELLIRYENEEAVDDSQLPKDRFSAERLKGVDSTLKIQPAELGDSAVYLCASSLVQTYEQYFGPGTRLTVT.

At least ten counts were recorded for this clonotype. The rearrangement uses TRBV20-1 and TRBJ2-3; D is perhaps TRBD1 or TRBD2 (5 bases each). The V gene's germline CDR1 is DFQATT and CDR2 SNEGSKA (reference sequence). The CDR3 has 14 amino acids. Deletions cut 2 bases from V and 2 bases from J, with 11 bases between. This chain's CDR3 is CSARSTGPTDTQYF. The CDR3 nucleotides are TGCAGTGCTAGATCCACGGGGCCCACAGATACGCAGTATTTT.